This paragraph reports one T cell receptor beta chain. The antigen is undetermined. These data belong to a study of cytotoxic CD8 clonotypes in ibrutinib-treated CLL. Study findings and constraints: Age-matched healthy donor levels were exceeded by baseline clonality, which tracked circulating CD8+ T-cell counts.

This CDR3 is 14 amino acids long. The J segment lost 6 bases and the V segment lost 5 bases, leaving 6 bases of the junction unmatched. Per the germline V gene, CDR1 is ENHRY and CDR2 is SYGVKD. Clones were read by immunoSEQ multiplex PCR, and TCRdb kept only the in-frame ones, dropping some. The table records around 52,000 clones, roughly three fifths of them present only once. Sequencing used PBMCs, obtained after 24 months of ibrutinib treatment. This receptor was taken from a human donor with chronic lymphocytic leukemia. The rearrangement uses TRBV10-3 and TRBJ1-2; 10 bases fit TRBD1. CDR3 loop: CAISRDRGENGYTF. CDR3 coding DNA: TGTGCCATCAGTAGGGACAGGGGAGAGAATGGCTACACCTTC.